Reported below is one T cell receptor beta chain. This record comes from a study of blood T cells in healthy people across ages. Ten milliliters of peripheral blood were drawn from each donor into EDTA-treated tubes. CDR3 length equals 14 residues. The V and J ends lost 3 bases and 4 bases respectively, with 13 bases between them. Germline V lookup: CDR1 GTSNPN, CDR2 SVGIG (reference sequence). Together with a sample-barcoded 5' primer, a J-beta primer mix was included in a second PCR lasting about 7 to 11 cycles. MiXCR, applied by TCRdb to the 5' RACE reads, yields one record per CDR3 protein. Altogether hundreds of thousands of distinct CDR3 sequences are present, 25% to 30% being singletons, with the ten largest covering approximately 14%.

The gene calls are TRBV30 and TRBJ2-1, with D possibly matching TRBD1 (6 bases). The source is a woman older than 75 in good health. Sequenced input: blood. The CDR3 spells CAWSRDIAYNEQFF. The CDR3 DNA is TGTGCCTGGAGCCGGGACATCGCGTACAATGAGCAGTTCTTC.